Below, 19 T cell receptor beta chains from the same sample are listed, as sequenced in a study of molecular identifiers for immune sequencing clone quantification. Via MiXCR, TCRdb re-called the PCR reads, giving one row per CDR3 protein. The repertoire has hundreds of thousands of distinct CDR3 sequences, 24% of them found once; the top ten carry roughly 0.7%. Sequencing input: naive CD8+ T cells from blood, with Jurkat cell RNA spiked in. The subset denotes: FACS-sorted CD8+CD4-CCR7+CD45RA+ naive T cells. Receptor source: a human donor in good health. Some libraries in this study had Jurkat cell RNA spiked in.

A remark on this clonotype: A much larger clone lies one base from this, so it may be a read error. The chain recombines TRBV20-1 with TRBJ1-1; D is unclear. Germline V lookup: CDR1 DFQATT, CDR2 SNEGSKA (reference sequence). V shed 0 bases and J shed 3 bases, with 11 bases lying between them. The CDR3 has 14 amino acids. The CDR3 region has the DNA TGCAGTGCTAGAGAATCCTTACCTCACACTGAAGCTTTCTTT. It encodes CSARESLPHTEAFF.

A few counts support this clonotype. This chain connects TRBV4-3 to TRBJ2-7; 11 bases map to TRBD1. In germline, CDR1 is LGHNA, CDR2 YSLEER. The CDR3 runs 15 residues. V trimming: 0 bases; J trimming: 5 bases; junction bases outside the gene matches: 3. The CDR3 reads CASSQDKDRGHEQYF. CDR3 in DNA: TGCGCCAGCAGCCAAGATAAGGACAGGGGGCACGAGCAGTACTTC.

The V gene is TRBV19, the J gene TRBJ1-5, with unresolved D. The CDR3 length is 15 residues. Between the trimmed V and J ends, which lost 1 base and 0 bases, there was a span of 7 bases. CDR1 and CDR2 from the germline V gene are LNHDA and SQIVND (reference sequence). The CDR3: CASSIAGVSNQPQHF. CDR3 DNA sequence: TGTGCCAGTAGTATAGCGGGAGTTAGCAATCAGCCCCAGCATTTT.

V usage is TRBV29-1 and J usage is TRBJ2-3; 10 nucleotides match TRBD2. The CDR3 is 13 amino acids. Germline V gives CDR1 SQVTM, CDR2 ANQGSEA. The junction had 5 bases not matched to a gene; V was cut back by 8 bases and J by 3 bases. For the CDR3, the DNA is TGCAGCACTAGCGGGGAAGTGACAGATACGCAGTATTTT. As protein: CSTSGEVTDTQYF.

This clonotype was recorded a few times. This rearrangement joins TRBV4-3 to TRBJ1-6; D is uncertain. CDR1 is LGHNA, CDR2 YSLEER, per germline. Trimming cost V 3 bases and J 0 bases, with 12 bases left between them. The CDR3 length is 17 residues. The CDR3 protein is CASSHYSRSSYNSPLHF. The DNA for the CDR3 is TGCGCCAGCAGCCACTACAGTAGGAGCTCCTATAATTCACCCCTCCACTTT.

CDR3: CASSASGTALYEQYF. The CDR3 DNA reads as TGTGCCAGCAGCGCTAGCGGGACAGCTCTATACGAGCAGTACTTC. The gene calls are TRBV9 and TRBJ2-7; 9 bases align to TRBD2. The CDR3 totals 15 residues. CDR1 SGDLS and CDR2 YYNGEE come from the germline V gene. The ends lost 3 bases at V and 4 bases at J; junction bases unmatched: 8. Full variable domain (rest looked up from reference TRBV9 and TRBJ2-7): DSGVTQTPKHLITATGQRVTLRCSPRSGDLSVYWYQQSLDQGLQFLIQYYNGEERAKGNILERFSAQQFPDLHSELNLSSLELGDSALYFCASSASGTALYEQYFGPGTRLTVT.

This clonotype showed up many times. The chain is built from TRBV11-2 and TRBJ2-1; tentatively, D is TRBD1 or TRBD2 (5 bases each). Germline values: CDR1 SGHAT, CDR2 FQNNGV. There are 14 residues in the CDR3. V was cut by 7 bases and J by 6 bases, with 16 bases left in between. CDR3 DNA: TGTGCCAGCACCTGGGGCACCCGGGGCAATGAGCAGTTCTTC. This gives the protein CASTWGTRGNEQFF.

This clonotype was counted only a few times. V usage is TRBV7-6 and J usage is TRBJ1-4; D gene unclear. The V and J ends lost 1 base and 5 bases respectively, with 5 bases between them. CDR3 size: 13 residues. The germline V gene has CDR1 SGHVS and CDR2 FNYEAQ. The CDR3 region is CASSLVPNEKLFF. The DNA of the CDR3 is TGTGCCAGCAGCTTAGTACCGAATGAAAAACTGTTTTTT.

This clonotype was counted many times. This chain joins TRBV29-1 and TRBJ2-2; D might be TRBD1 (6 bases). Trimming cost V 7 bases and J 8 bases, with 17 bases left between them. This CDR3 is 13 amino acids long. Germline lookup yields CDR1 SQVTM and CDR2 ANQGSEA. The CDR3 sequence: CSAWDTTAGELFF. The CDR3 bases are TGCAGCGCATGGGACACCACGGCAGGGGAGCTGTTTTTT.

This rearrangement joins TRBV28 to TRBJ1-5; D uncertain. The CDR3 is made up of 14 amino acids. Trimming took off 6 bases at V and 9 bases at J, with 18 bases between the two ends. The germline V gene encodes CDR1 MDHEN and CDR2 SYDVKM. CDR3 protein: CASSRTGQYGPQHF. CDR3 bases: TGTGCCAGCAGCCGGACCGGCCAATATGGGCCCCAGCATTTT.

This clonotype was seen just once. A much larger clone differs by one base, so this may be a read error. The J gene is TRBJ2-7, the V gene TRBV6-2 or TRBV6-3; D may be TRBD1 (5 bases). V lost 5 bases and J lost 1, with 15 bases in between. The CDR3 runs to 15 residues. The V gene's germline CDR1 is MNHEY and CDR2 SVGEGT. The CDR3 spells CASSPQGPWSYEQYF. The CDR3 bases are TGTGCCAGCAGTCCCCAGGGTCCCTGGTCCTACGAGCAGTACTTC.

There are a few counts of this clonotype. The chain is built from TRBV5-1 and TRBJ1-5; D uncertain. This CDR3 spans 18 amino acids. V gave up 3 bases and J gave up 4 bases, with 23 bases separating them. Germline assignment: CDR1 SGHRS and CDR2 YFSETQ. The DNA of the CDR3 is TGCGCCAGCAGCTCAAGACCAACAGATGAAGTAACAAATCAGCCCCAGCATTTT. Protein: CASSSRPTDEVTNQPQHF.

Only a few counts were recorded for this clonotype. The chain carries TRBV7-9 and TRBJ2-7; TRBD1 is a possible D gene (5 bases). This CDR3 is 15 amino acids long. Germline CDR1 reads SEHNR; CDR2 reads FQNEAQ (reference sequence). Trimming pared 0 bases from V and 2 bases from J, leaving 11 bases between. Here the CDR3 reads CASSLAWTRTYEQYF. DNA of the CDR3: TGTGCCAGCAGCTTAGCCTGGACACGAACCTACGAGCAGTACTTC.

Regarding this clonotype: This sequence may be a read error, since a much larger clone differs from it by one base. The chain joins TRBV4-2 to TRBJ2-1; weak D call: TRBD2 (5 bases). The V gene's germline CDR1 is LGHNA and CDR2 YNFKEQ. The CDR3 is made up of 14 amino acids. V lost 4 bases to trimming and J lost 9 bases, with 16 bases between them. The CDR3, as DNA: TGTGCCAGCAGCCCCGGGGATGCTTCGGGTGAGCAGTTCTTC. Amino acids: CASSPGDASGEQFF.

This clonotype was detected a few times. J is TRBJ2-4 and V is TRBV7-6, with D possibly being TRBD2 (6 bases). The germline gives CDR1 SGHVS, CDR2 FNYEAQ. V was cut by 5 bases and J by 4 bases, with 15 bases left in between. The CDR3 sequence is 15 residues long. The CDR3 nucleotides are TGTGCCAGCAGCGACGACCGGGACTCTAAAAACATTCAGTACTTC. It specifies CASSDDRDSKNIQYF.

The chain couples TRBV15 to TRBJ2-3; 9 nucleotides agree with TRBD1. V shed 7 bases, J shed 1 base, and the junction held 6 bases outside the gene matches. CDR1 LNHNV and CDR2 YYDKDF come from the germline V gene (reference sequence). The CDR3 length is 15 residues. CDR3 protein: CATKQGAMGTDTQYF. In DNA, the CDR3 is TGTGCCACCAAACAGGGGGCTATGGGCACAGATACGCAGTATTTT.

Details on this clonotype: No conserved phenylalanine or tryptophan ends this CDR3, so it is likely a read error. No DNA is shown, since the ends of the CDR3 on it are uncertain; the CDR3 is the one TCRdb lists. The chain employs TRBV27 and TRBJ2-1; the table calls TRBD1, which could not be checked here. Germline loops: CDR1 MNHEY, CDR2 SMNVEV (reference sequence). The CDR3 is 11 residues long, counting both termini. CDR3 sequence reads: CASSHGGQGAS.

Many counts were recorded for this clonotype. The V call is TRBV7-9, the J call TRBJ2-5; D not certain. V lost 5 bases and J lost 1, with 11 bases in between. CDR1 and CDR2 (germline): SEHNR, FQNEAQ (reference sequence). The CDR3 runs to 14 residues. DNA of the CDR3: TGTGCCAGCAGCCCCCCCTTAGCCCAAGAGACCCAGTACTTC. This encodes CASSPPLAQETQYF.

This clonotype was picked up many times. V usage is TRBV4-3 and J usage is TRBJ2-7; 10 bases align to TRBD1. Germline CDR1 reads LGHNA; CDR2 reads YSLEER. J was trimmed by 3 bases and V by 5 bases; bases with no gene match: 13. This CDR3 is 17 amino acids long. The chain's CDR3 is CASSGLYRTGGSYEQYF. The CDR3 coding sequence is TGCGCCAGCAGCGGACTTTATAGGACAGGGGGAAGCTACGAGCAGTACTTC.